This entry describes one T cell receptor beta chain. Its target is unknown. The sample belongs to a study of shared clonotypes between healthy human individuals. Study-wide context: Researchers drew samples from a couple of women and three men aged 18 to 49.

Notes on the study in general: Donor clonotype sharing was expected to depend on sequencing depth. All-four-donor shared clonotypes had higher generation probabilities than non-shared clonotypes did.

This was a deep-level run. Sequencing was performed with immunoSEQ multiplex PCR; in TCRdb, only in-frame clones are kept and a portion is missing. Of 2 million to 2.5 million clones listed, more than 85% are singletons. V gave up 1 base and J gave up 7 bases, with 3 bases separating them. CDR3 length equals 11 residues. Germline V lookup: CDR1 SGHDT, CDR2 YYEEEE. The chain employs TRBV5-6 and TRBJ2-1; unclear D gene. Sequencing was done on a sample of naive CD4+ T cells from PBMCs. Subset indicated: CD45RA+ positively selected. The origin of this receptor is a young man in good health. Some clones in this sample may be carry-over from other donors' samples. In nucleotides, the CDR3 is TGTGCCAGCAGCTTGATGAATGAGCAGTTCTTC. It encodes CASSLMNEQFF.